This T cell receptor beta chain was captured in a study of blood T cells in healthy people across ages. Germline CDR1 and CDR2: SGHKS and YYEKEE (reference sequence). Trimming took off 1 base at V and 0 bases at J, with 10 bases between the two ends. The CDR3 is made up of 16 amino acids. Combining a sample-barcoded 5' primer with a J-beta primer mix, a second PCR ran for about 7 to 12 cycles. TCRdb ran MiXCR on the 5' RACE reads and lists one entry per CDR3 protein. The sample includes 730,000 or so distinct CDR3 sequences, 40% to 45% of them seen just once. Isolated PBMCs totaled at least 6 million in each sample.

The sequenced sample consisted of blood. V usage is TRBV5-5 and J usage is TRBJ1-4; no clear D. This clonotype originated in a woman in her sixties in good health. CDR3 nucleotides: TGTGCCAGCAGCTTGCAACCTCCTGCAACTAATGAAAAACTGTTTTTT. Translating it yields CASSLQPPATNEKLFF.